This is a list of T cell receptor beta chains from one sample in a study of T cells after posttransplantation cyclophosphamide. TCRdb's table, derived via immunoSEQ multiplex PCR, lists solely in-frame clones and lacks some. Among tens of thousands of clones listed, around 95% were seen once. The sample taken for sequencing was PBMCs. These receptor sequences come from a woman in her twenties or thirties in good health and a related stem cell transplant donor. Each CDR3 is given with its conserved first and last residue. D genes are given only for firm matches. Clone size is not always given. Where it is, it says once, few, many or a class for expanded clones.

V: TRBV14
J: TRBJ1-2
D: .
size: once
DNA: TGTGCCACCAGATGGGGGGAGTTC
CDR3: CATRWGEF

V: TRBV7-2
J: TRBJ2-2
D: .
size: .
DNA: TGTGCCAGCACCGCTAGGGGGGGCCCCGGGGAGCTGTTTTTT
CDR3: CASTARGGPGELFF

V: TRBV6-5
J: TRBJ1-6
D: TRBD1
size: .
DNA: TGTGCCAGCAGAGACAGGGTGGGTTCACCCCTCCACTTT
CDR3: CASRDRVGSPLHF

V: TRBV4-2
J: TRBJ1-3
D: TRBD1
size: .
DNA: TGTGCCAGCAGCCCTCTAGGGAACTCGGGACAGGGACCCTCGAGCTCTGGAAACACCATATATTTT
CDR3: CASSPLGNSGQGPSSSGNTIYF

V: TRBV7-2
J: TRBJ2-3
D: .
size: .
DNA: TGTGCCAGCAGCGCCTTACTAGCTAGCACAGATACGCAGTATTTT
CDR3: CASSALLASTDTQYF

V: TRBV19
J: TRBJ1-5
D: TRBD1
size: .
DNA: TGTGCCACCATTTCGACAGGGGGCGGCAATCAGCCCCAGCATTTT
CDR3: CATISTGGGNQPQHF

V: TRBV12-5
J: TRBJ2-7
D: .
size: .
DNA: TGTGCTAGTGGTTGGGGAAGCTCCTACGAGCAGTACTTC
CDR3: CASGWGSSYEQYF

V: TRBV7-9
J: TRBJ1-6
D: .
size: .
DNA: TGTGCCAGCAGTTCTGGGAGTCGGAGCTCCTATAATTCACCCCTCCACTTT
CDR3: CASSSGSRSSYNSPLHF

V: TRBV4-2
J: TRBJ2-3
D: .
size: .
DNA: TGTGCCAGCAGCCAAGATTGGGATCTTGGAGGGGGCACAGATACGCAGTATTTT
CDR3: CASSQDWDLGGGTDTQYF

V: TRBV28
J: TRBJ2-4
D: .
size: once
DNA: TGTGCCAGCAGCAAGGGGACCGCCGAAAACATTCAGTACTTC
CDR3: CASSKGTAENIQYF

V: TRBV11-3
J: TRBJ1-6
D: .
size: .
DNA: TGTGCCAGCAGCCCCTTAACCCTCCACTTT
CDR3: CASSPLTLHF

V: TRBV2
J: TRBJ1-2
D: TRBD1
size: .
DNA: TGTGCCAGCAGTGAAGGAAGTTCGGGACAGGGCTATGGCTACACCTTC
CDR3: CASSEGSSGQGYGYTF

V: TRBV5-1
J: TRBJ1-6
D: TRBD1
size: .
DNA: TGCGCCAGCAGCCTAAAAGGACAGGGTGGTTCACCCCTCCACTTT
CDR3: CASSLKGQGGSPLHF

V: TRBV6-5
J: TRBJ1-1
D: .
size: .
DNA: TGTGCCAGCAGTTCCAGGGAGAACACTGAAGCTTTCTTT
CDR3: CASSSRENTEAFF

V: TRBV4-1
J: TRBJ1-1
D: .
size: .
DNA: TGCGCCAGCCGTGACACGGGGAACACTGAAGCTTTCTTT
CDR3: CASRDTGNTEAFF

V: TRBV7-8
J: TRBJ2-2
D: .
size: .
DNA: TGTGCCAGCAGCTTAGTCTCCGCTAACACCGGGGAGCTGTTTTTT
CDR3: CASSLVSANTGELFF

V: TRBV29-1
J: TRBJ1-1
D: .
size: .
DNA: TGCAGCGTTACAGCGAACACTGAAGCTTTCTTT
CDR3: CSVTANTEAFF

V: TRBV5-4
J: TRBJ1-1
D: .
size: .
DNA: TGTGCCAGCAGCTCACAGAAGGGGTTTATGAACACTGAAGCTTTCTTT
CDR3: CASSSQKGFMNTEAFF

V: TRBV25-1
J: TRBJ1-2
D: TRBD1
size: .
DNA: TGTGCCAGCAGTGAAGGGGACAGGGCGGATGGCTACACCTTC
CDR3: CASSEGDRADGYTF

V: TRBV13
J: TRBJ2-6
D: .
size: .
DNA: TGTGCCAGCAGCTTAGGCCTTATCGGGCAGGCCAACGTCCTGACTTTC
CDR3: CASSLGLIGQANVLTF

V: TRBV4-3
J: TRBJ1-1
D: .
size: .
DNA: TGCGCCAGCAGCCCCTCCGGGACTGAAGCTTTCTTT
CDR3: CASSPSGTEAFF

V: TRBV18
J: TRBJ1-1
D: .
size: .
DNA: TGTGCCAGCTCACCCCTAAGTGGGGGTTTCACTGAAGCTTTCTTT
CDR3: CASSPLSGGFTEAFF

V: TRBV4-2
J: TRBJ1-2
D: TRBD1
size: once
DNA: TGTGCCAGCAGCCAAGATCACCAGGGGGCGAATTATGGCTACACCTTC
CDR3: CASSQDHQGANYGYTF

V: TRBV15
J: TRBJ2-3
D: .
size: .
DNA: TGTGCCACCAGCAGAGCCCAGGGCCCCGCAGATACGCAGTATTTT
CDR3: CATSRAQGPADTQYF

V: TRBV19
J: TRBJ2-5
D: .
size: .
DNA: TGTGCCAGTAGTACGGTATCGGGGTCAGAGACCCAGTACTTC
CDR3: CASSTVSGSETQYF

V: TRBV6-6
J: TRBJ2-1
D: TRBD1
size: .
DNA: TGTGCCAGCAGCCTAGTAGGGGGCGATGAGCAGTTCTTC
CDR3: CASSLVGGDEQFF

V: TRBV7-2
J: TRBJ2-7
D: TRBD1
size: .
DNA: TGTGCCAGCAGCCGGGACAGGAGCTCCTACGAGCAGTACTTC
CDR3: CASSRDRSSYEQYF

V: TRBV5-1
J: TRBJ1-2
D: TRBD1
size: .
DNA: TGCGCCAGCAGCCCACCCGACAGGGGCTATGGCTACACCTTC
CDR3: CASSPPDRGYGYTF

V: TRBV7-3
J: TRBJ1-1
D: .
size: .
DNA: TGTGCCAGCAGCGAGACGGGCCCTCTGATGGCTGAAGCTTTCTTT
CDR3: CASSETGPLMAEAFF

V: TRBV28
J: TRBJ1-1
D: .
size: .
DNA: TGTGCCAGCAGTTTGTGGGAAATGAACACTGAAGCTTTCTTT
CDR3: CASSLWEMNTEAFF

V: TRBV28
J: TRBJ2-3
D: .
size: once
DNA: TGTGCCAGCACCAGAAGGGATACGCAGTATTTT
CDR3: CASTRRDTQYF

V: TRBV28
J: TRBJ1-1
D: .
size: .
DNA: TGTGCCAGCAGTCCTCAGCTTGAAGCTTTCTTT
CDR3: CASSPQLEAFF

V: TRBV5-1
J: TRBJ2-2
D: TRBD1
size: .
DNA: TGCGCCAGCAGCCCGGGACAGCCGGCGAACACCGGGGAGCTGTTTTTT
CDR3: CASSPGQPANTGELFF

V: TRBV7-2
J: TRBJ1-5
D: .
size: .
DNA: TGTGCCAGCAGCTTACAGGGTTCAAGTCAGCCCCAGCATTTT
CDR3: CASSLQGSSQPQHF

V: TRBV27
J: TRBJ2-7
D: .
size: .
DNA: TGTGCCAGCAGTCGTTCCGGGACACAGGAATTGGAGCAGTACTTC
CDR3: CASSRSGTQELEQYF

V: TRBV5-1
J: TRBJ1-6
D: TRBD1
size: .
DNA: TGCGCCAGCAGCCTGGGACAGACGGCGGGTTCACCCCTCCACTTT
CDR3: CASSLGQTAGSPLHF

V: TRBV2
J: TRBJ2-1
D: .
size: once
DNA: TGTGCCAGCAGTTTAGCGAATGAGCAGTTCTTC
CDR3: CASSLANEQFF

V: TRBV27
J: TRBJ1-5
D: TRBD1
size: .
DNA: TGTGCCAGCAGTTTTGGGACAGGGGCCAATCAGCCCCAGCATTTT
CDR3: CASSFGTGANQPQHF

V: TRBV5-1
J: TRBJ1-4
D: .
size: once
DNA: TGCGCCAGCAGCGCCGAGGGTTGGCAGGGCGAAAAACTGTTTTTT
CDR3: CASSAEGWQGEKLFF

V: TRBV28
J: TRBJ2-3
D: TRBD2
size: .
DNA: TGTGCCAGCAGACTTAGCGGGGTCGGATCTACGCAGTATTTT
CDR3: CASRLSGVGSTQYF

V: TRBV19
J: TRBJ1-2
D: .
size: once
DNA: TGTGCCAGTAGTAGCGCAGGGTTCTCCGGGGACTATGGCTACACCTTC
CDR3: CASSSAGFSGDYGYTF

V: TRBV5-1
J: TRBJ1-4
D: TRBD1
size: .
DNA: TGCGCCAGCAGCCTGGCAGGGGGCTTTAAAGAAAAACTGTTTTTT
CDR3: CASSLAGGFKEKLFF